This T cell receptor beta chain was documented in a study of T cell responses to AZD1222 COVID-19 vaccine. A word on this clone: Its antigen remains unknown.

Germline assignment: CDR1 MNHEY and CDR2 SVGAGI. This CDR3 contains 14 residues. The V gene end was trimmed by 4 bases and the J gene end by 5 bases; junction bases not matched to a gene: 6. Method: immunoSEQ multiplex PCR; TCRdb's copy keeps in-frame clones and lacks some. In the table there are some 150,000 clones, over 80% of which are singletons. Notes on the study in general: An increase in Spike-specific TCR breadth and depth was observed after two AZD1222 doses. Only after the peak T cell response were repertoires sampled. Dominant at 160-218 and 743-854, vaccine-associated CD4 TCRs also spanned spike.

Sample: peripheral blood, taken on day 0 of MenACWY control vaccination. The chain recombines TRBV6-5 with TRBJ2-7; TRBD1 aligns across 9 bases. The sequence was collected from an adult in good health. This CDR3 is CASSFGQGRNEQYF. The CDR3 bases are TGTGCCAGCAGTTTCGGACAGGGGAGGAACGAGCAGTACTTC.